This is a list of T cell receptor beta chains from one sample in a study of blood T cell repertoires in COVID-19. The method was immunoSEQ multiplex PCR; TCRdb's version includes in-frame clones alone and lacks a portion of them. In the table there are about 87,000 clones, about 85% of which are singletons. Sample: peripheral blood. These receptors all stem from a woman over 75 with COVID-19, enrolled during active disease. Each CDR3 is given with its conserved first and last residue. The D gene is left open where the match is weak. Size is omitted from some rows. Given values are once, few, many or a class for expanded clones.

CDR3aa	CDR3nt	d_gene	v_gene	j_gene	len	abundance
CASGRVGRNTDTQYF	TGTGCCAGCGGGAGGGTTGGACGAAACACAGATACGCAGTATTTT	TRBD2	TRBV2	TRBJ2-3	15	-
CAISGEKGALRSYGYTF	TGTGCCATCAGTGGAGAAAAGGGGGCGCTTCGGAGCTATGGCTACACCTTC	TRBD1	TRBV10-3	TRBJ1-2	17	-
CAGGGGGYEQYF	TGTGCCGGCGGGGGGGGCGGCTACGAGCAGTACTTC	TRBD2	TRBV30	TRBJ2-7	12	-
CASSEAVGSGGTGFF	TGTGCCAGCAGTGAAGCGGTGGGTAGCGGGGGCACGGGGTTCTTC	TRBD2	TRBV6-1	TRBJ2-1	15	-
CASSPAASSYNEQFF	TGTGCCAGCAGCCCGGCGGCGAGCTCCTACAATGAGCAGTTCTTC	-	TRBV3-1/TRBV3-2	TRBJ2-1	15	-
CASNHGVYEQYF	TGTGCCAGCAACCACGGAGTCTACGAGCAGTACTTC	-	TRBV2	TRBJ2-7	12	-
CAWSGQGDQPQHF	TGTGCCTGGAGTGGACAGGGTGATCAGCCCCAGCATTTT	TRBD1	TRBV30	TRBJ1-5	13	-
CASSPVAGRVHEQYF	TGTGCCAGCTCACCGGTTGCGGGCCGTGTCCACGAGCAGTACTTC	-	TRBV18	TRBJ2-7	15	few
CASSLVPSGGAREQFF	TGTGCCAGCAGCTTAGTTCCTAGCGGGGGGGCTCGGGAGCAGTTCTTC	TRBD2	TRBV7-6	TRBJ2-1	16	once
CASSPGSTDTQYF	TGTGCCAGCTCACCCGGGAGCACAGATACGCAGTATTTT	-	TRBV18	TRBJ2-3	13	-
CASSLGWGLAGPYEQYF	TGTGCCAGCAGTTTGGGCTGGGGACTAGCGGGTCCCTACGAGCAGTACTTC	TRBD2	TRBV27	TRBJ2-7	17	few
CASRLQGQGAGYEQYF	TGTGCCAGCAGACTTCAGGGACAGGGGGCCGGCTACGAGCAGTACTTC	TRBD1	TRBV28	TRBJ2-7	16	-
CASSIKDRGLGAFF	TGTGCCAGTAGTATTAAGGACAGGGGGCTGGGAGCTTTCTTT	TRBD1	TRBV19	TRBJ1-1	14	-
CATSDRRGTDTQYF	TGTGCCACCAGTGATCGCAGAGGGACAGATACGCAGTATTTT	-	TRBV24-1	TRBJ2-3	14	-
CASEDTGAVDAFF	TGTGCCAGCGAAGACACAGGGGCCGTCGATGCTTTCTTT	TRBD1	TRBV2	TRBJ1-1	13	-
CASSPGTYEQYF	TGTGCCAGCAGCCCCGGGACATACGAGCAGTACTTC	-	TRBV9	TRBJ2-7	12	-
CASRTGSGYGYTF	TGTGCCAGCAGGACAGGGTCGGGCTATGGCTACACCTTC	TRBD1	TRBV9	TRBJ1-2	13	-
CASSLLRARTDTQYF	TGTGCCAGCAGCCTCCTCAGGGCACGCACAGATACGCAGTATTTT	-	TRBV6-5	TRBJ2-3	15	-
CASSWTSGVNQETQYF	TGTGCCAGCAGCTGGACTAGCGGGGTAAACCAAGAGACCCAGTACTTC	TRBD2	TRBV5-4	TRBJ2-5	16	-
CASSPSGSSYEQYF	TGTGCCAGCAGCCCTAGCGGGAGCTCCTACGAGCAGTACTTC	TRBD2	TRBV5-4	TRBJ2-7	14	-
CASSEITDSNEKLFF	TGTGCCAGCAGTGAAATCACCGACAGTAATGAAAAACTGTTTTTT	-	TRBV6-1	TRBJ1-4	15	few
CASSFRTSGSLPLFF	TGTGCCAGCAGTTTCCGGACTAGCGGGTCCCTTCCACTGTTTTTT	TRBD2	TRBV28	TRBJ2-2	15	-
CASSVVPAGARQETQYF	TGTGCCAGCAGCGTAGTCCCAGCGGGGGCCCGTCAGGAGACCCAGTACTTC	TRBD2	TRBV9	TRBJ2-5	17	-
CASSPFQTGDSNQPQHF	TGTGCCAGCTCACCATTTCAGACAGGGGATAGCAATCAGCCCCAGCATTTT	TRBD1	TRBV18	TRBJ1-5	17	-
CAWSMKGMNTEAFF	TGTGCCTGGAGTATGAAGGGGATGAACACTGAAGCTTTCTTT	-	TRBV30	TRBJ1-1	14	-
CAWSGAAVRGRETQYF	TGTGCCTGGAGTGGGGCAGCGGTCAGGGGGCGTGAGACCCAGTACTTC	TRBD1	TRBV30	TRBJ2-5	16	-
CASSLAFSAGITDTQYF	TGCGCCAGCAGCTTGGCCTTTTCGGCGGGAATCACCGATACGCAGTATTTT	-	TRBV5-1	TRBJ2-3	17	-
CASSVAGNTEAFF	TGTGCCAGCAGCGTAGCAGGTAACACTGAAGCTTTCTTT	-	TRBV9	TRBJ1-1	13	-
CASSDAGPNYGYTF	TGTGCCAGCAGTGACGCAGGTCCTAACTATGGCTACACCTTC	-	TRBV2	TRBJ1-2	14	-
CASSRLAGGMQTQYF	TGTGCCAGCAGTCGACTAGCGGGAGGGATGCAGACCCAGTACTTC	TRBD2	TRBV27	TRBJ2-5	15	-
CAWRGLAGEYGEQFF	TGTGCCTGGCGGGGACTAGCGGGAGAATATGGTGAGCAGTTCTTC	TRBD2	TRBV30	TRBJ2-1	15	-
CASRDSGSGSTDTQYF	TGTGCCAGCAGAGATAGCGGGAGTGGGAGCACAGATACGCAGTATTTT	TRBD2	TRBV6-6	TRBJ2-3	16	once